The clone carrying this T cell receptor (beta chain) has ten or more counts. The antigen is undetermined. Amplified regions were TCR beta CDR3 sequences from RNA transcripts. Researchers ran a first-round RT-PCR on the TCR CDR3 using the HTBI primer set. Each CDR3 protein gets one entry after TCRdb re-called the multiplex PCR reads with MiXCR. The sample includes nearly 600,000 distinct CDR3 sequences, about 14% of them seen just once. The sample comes from a study of T cells in Graves' hyperthyroidism and ophthalmopathy. Whole-study results and caveats: Blood shared most expanded thyroid clonotypes above 0.001.

Trimming stripped 6 bases from V and 6 bases from J, with 9 bases between. The CDR3 has 11 residues. Sequenced material: blood. The V and J genes are TRBV12-3 or TRBV12-4 and TRBJ2-7; tentatively, D is TRBD1 (5 bases). The TCR originated in a woman in her twenties or thirties with Graves' hyperthyroidism that later progressed to Graves' ophthalmopathy. CDR3 amino acids: CASRIGVEQYF. DNA for the CDR3: TGTGCCAGCAGGATAGGGGTCGAGCAGTACTTC.